This T cell receptor beta chain was documented in a study of identical twins. Notes on the study in general: Beta out-of-frame sequences showed weaker excess sharing between twins. Alpha sequences that were out-of-frame and twin-shared showed an excess of low generation probability. High-abundance cord blood beta clonotypes had fewer insertions; memory repertoires showed none.

CDR3 length equals 15 residues. V shed 6 bases and J 6 bases; nucleotides not matched to a gene: 14. Germline-derived CDR1 and CDR2 are MDHEN and SYDVKM. Regarding this clonotype: Its matching antigen is unknown.

Unique molecular identifiers were present on cDNA, and template switching added a universal primer site. In TCRdb, the 5' RACE reads were re-called with MiXCR into one record per CDR3 protein. This table holds more than 250,000 distinct CDR3 sequences, approximately 8.5% found once. The sample also formed part of further work on yellow fever vaccine responses in identical twins.

What was sequenced was memory (CD45RO+) T cells sorted from blood. The clonotype originates from a woman between 18 and 29 years old in good health. The chain employs TRBV28 and TRBJ2-7; TRBD2 matches at 7 bases. CDR3 bases: TGTGCCAGCAGGTTCTCCCACGGACTAGTCTCCGAGCAGTACTTC. This translates into CASRFSHGLVSEQYF.